The TCR beta chain described here comes from a study of T-cell memory formation after mild COVID-19. Study findings and constraints: Day 15 to 85 contractors were CD4/CD8 balanced; later expanders leaned CD4+. Some SARS-CoV-2-responding clones were already detected in memory before infection.

TCRdb itself ran the 5' RACE reads through MiXCR, one entry per CDR3 protein. This sample carries roughly 600,000 distinct CDR3 sequences, roughly 17% of them seen once, and the ten largest clones take about 12%. With regard to this clonotype: The antigen remains undetermined.

The source of this sequence is an adult woman who had mild COVID-19 (a few samples of this study predate the infection). Cell type and time point are not known. The specimen was PBMCs or a T cell subset sorted from them (not recorded which).

The CDR3 bases are TGCGCCAGCAGCTTTGGGGAGAACACCGGGGAGCTGTTTTTT. This encodes CASSFGENTGELFF. The J gene is TRBJ2-2, the V gene TRBV5-1; D call uncertain. Germline V gene sequence: CDR1 SGHRS, CDR2 YFSETQ. The CDR3 totals 14 residues. Trimming shortened V by 2 bases and J by 1 base, and 6 bases separated the two germline ends.